This paragraph covers one T cell receptor beta chain sequence. Its target is unknown. A J-beta primer mix and a sample-barcoded 5' primer were used in a second PCR of roughly 6 to 12 cycles. TCRdb reprocessed the 5' RACE reads via MiXCR and lists one record per CDR3 protein. The profile shows 270,000 or so distinct CDR3 sequences, roughly 29% of them singletons. This entry is derived from a study of blood T cells in healthy people across ages. General observations from the study: Naive T cell percentage showed a strong correlation with the diversity of TCR beta.

The germline V gene encodes CDR1 MDHEN and CDR2 SYDVKM. This CDR3 has 14 residues. The V gene end was trimmed by 6 bases and the J gene end by 9 bases; junction bases not matched to a gene: 11. The sequenced material came from blood. The sequence was obtained from a woman aged 70-85 years in good health. The J gene is TRBJ2-4, the V gene TRBV28, with TRBD2 matching over 7 bases. The CDR3 coding sequence is TGTGCCAGCAGACGTCAGACGGGGGGTGGCATTCAGTACTTC. It codes for CASRRQTGGGIQYF.